This TCR beta chain derives from a study of blood T cell repertoires in COVID-19. This clone was seen only once. The table came from immunoSEQ multiplex PCR; TCRdb's copy has only in-frame clones and leaves some out. The sample has around 37,000 clones; roughly 88% are singletons. The CDR3 extends over 18 amino acids. The V gene's germline CDR1 is SEHNR and CDR2 FQNEAQ (reference sequence). The V gene end was trimmed by 3 bases and the J gene end by 3 bases; junction bases not matched to a gene: 11. The receptor's source is a human donor in a cohort sampled during active COVID-19. The sample consisted of peripheral blood. This sequence joins TRBV7-9 and TRBJ2-2; TRBD2 matches at 9 bases. For the CDR3, the DNA is TGTGCCAGCAGCTTGACTATAGCGGGGGACTGGGACACCGGGGAGCTGTTTTTT. It is translated as CASSLTIAGDWDTGELFF.